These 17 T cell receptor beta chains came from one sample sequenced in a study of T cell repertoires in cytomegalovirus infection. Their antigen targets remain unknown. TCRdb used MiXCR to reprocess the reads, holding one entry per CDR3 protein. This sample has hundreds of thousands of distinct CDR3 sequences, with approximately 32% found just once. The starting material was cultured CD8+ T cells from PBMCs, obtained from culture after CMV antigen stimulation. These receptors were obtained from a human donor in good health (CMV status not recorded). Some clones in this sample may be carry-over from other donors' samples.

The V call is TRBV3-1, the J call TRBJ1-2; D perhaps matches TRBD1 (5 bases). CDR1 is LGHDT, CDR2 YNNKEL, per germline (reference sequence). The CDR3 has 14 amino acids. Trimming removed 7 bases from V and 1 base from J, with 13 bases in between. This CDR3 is CASTGQGLNYGYTF. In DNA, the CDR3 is TGTGCCAGCACCGGGCAGGGCCTTAACTATGGCTACACCTTC.

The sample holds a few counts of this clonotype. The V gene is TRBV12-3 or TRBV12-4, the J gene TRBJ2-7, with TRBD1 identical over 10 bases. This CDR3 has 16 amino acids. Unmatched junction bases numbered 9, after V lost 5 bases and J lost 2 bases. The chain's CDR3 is CASSTLTGQGTYEQYV. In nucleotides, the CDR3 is TGTGCCAGCAGTACCTTAACGGGACAGGGGACCTACGAGCAGTACGTC.

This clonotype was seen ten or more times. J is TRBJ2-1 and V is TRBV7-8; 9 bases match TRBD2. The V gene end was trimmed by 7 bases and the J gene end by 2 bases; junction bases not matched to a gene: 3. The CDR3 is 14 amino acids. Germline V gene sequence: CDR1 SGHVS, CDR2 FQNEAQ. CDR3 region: CASNGGGAYNEQFF. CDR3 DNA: TGTGCCAGCAACGGCGGGGGGGCCTACAATGAGCAGTTCTTC. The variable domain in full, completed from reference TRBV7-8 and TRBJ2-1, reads GAGVSQSPRYKVAKRGQDVALRCDPISGHVSLFWYQQALGQGPEFLTYFQNEAQLDKSGLPSDRFFAERPEGSVSTLKIQRTQQEDSAVYLCASNGGGAYNEQFFGPGTRLTVL.

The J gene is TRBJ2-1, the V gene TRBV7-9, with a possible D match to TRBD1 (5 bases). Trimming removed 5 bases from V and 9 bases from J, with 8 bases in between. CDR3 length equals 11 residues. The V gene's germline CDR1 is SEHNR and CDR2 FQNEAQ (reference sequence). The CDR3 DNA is TGTGCCAGCAGCGACAGTGGTGAGCAGTTCTTC. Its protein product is CASSDSGEQFF.

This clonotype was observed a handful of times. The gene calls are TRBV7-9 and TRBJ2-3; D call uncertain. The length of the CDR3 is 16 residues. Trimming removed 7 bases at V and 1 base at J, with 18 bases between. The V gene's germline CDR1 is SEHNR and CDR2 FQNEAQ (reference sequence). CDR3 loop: CASTHTIDTRTDTQYF. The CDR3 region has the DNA TGTGCCAGCACCCATACGATAGACACCCGCACAGATACGCAGTATTTT.

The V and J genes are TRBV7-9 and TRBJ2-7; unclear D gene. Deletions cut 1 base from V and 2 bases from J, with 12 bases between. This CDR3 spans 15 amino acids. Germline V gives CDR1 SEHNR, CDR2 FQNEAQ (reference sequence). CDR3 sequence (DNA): TGTGCCAGCAGCTTAGTCGGTGGCCTAACCTACGAGCAGTACTTC. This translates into CASSLVGGLTYEQYF.

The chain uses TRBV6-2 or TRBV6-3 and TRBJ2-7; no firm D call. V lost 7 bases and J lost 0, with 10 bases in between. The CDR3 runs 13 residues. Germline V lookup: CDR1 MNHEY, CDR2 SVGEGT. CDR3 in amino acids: CASNRFVSYEQYF. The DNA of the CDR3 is TGTGCCAGCAACCGATTCGTCTCCTACGAGCAGTACTTC.

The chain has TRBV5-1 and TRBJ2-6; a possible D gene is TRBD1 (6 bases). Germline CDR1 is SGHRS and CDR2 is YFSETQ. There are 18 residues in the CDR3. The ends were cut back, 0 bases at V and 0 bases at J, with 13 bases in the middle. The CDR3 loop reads CASSLDEQGSSGANVLTF. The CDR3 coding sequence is TGCGCCAGCAGCTTGGATGAACAGGGTTCCTCTGGGGCCAACGTCCTGACTTTC.

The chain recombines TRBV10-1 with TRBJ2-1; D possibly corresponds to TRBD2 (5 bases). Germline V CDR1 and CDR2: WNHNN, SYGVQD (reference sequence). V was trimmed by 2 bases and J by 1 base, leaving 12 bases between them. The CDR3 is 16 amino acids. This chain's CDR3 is CASSERFGGSYNEQFF. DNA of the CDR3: TGCGCCAGCAGTGAGAGGTTTGGCGGGTCCTACAATGAGCAGTTCTTC.

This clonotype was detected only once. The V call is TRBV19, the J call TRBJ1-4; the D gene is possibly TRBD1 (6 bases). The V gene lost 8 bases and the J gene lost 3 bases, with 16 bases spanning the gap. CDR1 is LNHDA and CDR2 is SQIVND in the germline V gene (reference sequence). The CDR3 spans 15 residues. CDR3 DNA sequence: TGTGCCAGTGAGTCTACAGGGAGGGCTAATGAAAAACTGTTTTTT. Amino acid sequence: CASESTGRANEKLFF.

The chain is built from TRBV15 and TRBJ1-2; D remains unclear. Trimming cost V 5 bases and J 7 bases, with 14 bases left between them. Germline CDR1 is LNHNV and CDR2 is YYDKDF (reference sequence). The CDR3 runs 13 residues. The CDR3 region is CATSGSGESGYTF. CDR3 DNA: TGTGCCACCAGCGGCAGTGGGGAGAGTGGCTACACCTTC. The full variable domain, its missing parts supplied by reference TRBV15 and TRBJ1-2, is DAMVIQNPRYQVTQFGKPVTLSCSQTLNHNVMYWYQQKSSQAPKLLFHYYDKDFNNEADTPDNFQSRRPNTSFCFLDIRSPGLGDTAMYLCATSGSGESGYTFGSGTRLTVV.

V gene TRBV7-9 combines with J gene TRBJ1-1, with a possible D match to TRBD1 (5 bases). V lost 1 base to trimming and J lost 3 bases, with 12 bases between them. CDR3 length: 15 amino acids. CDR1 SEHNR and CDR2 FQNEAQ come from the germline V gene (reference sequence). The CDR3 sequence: CASSLGGDWDTEAFF. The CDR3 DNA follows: TGTGCCAGCAGCTTAGGGGGGGATTGGGACACTGAAGCTTTCTTT.

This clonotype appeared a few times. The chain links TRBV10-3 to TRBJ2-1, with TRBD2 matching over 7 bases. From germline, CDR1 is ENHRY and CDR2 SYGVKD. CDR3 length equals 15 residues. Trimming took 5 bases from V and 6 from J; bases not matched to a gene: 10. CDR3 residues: CAISTGTILGNEQFF. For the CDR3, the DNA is TGTGCCATCAGTACCGGGACTATCCTTGGCAATGAGCAGTTCTTC.

This CDR3 is CASSSPLARGGGTDTQYF. The CDR3 DNA reads as TGTGCCAGCAGCTCCCCCCTGGCCCGGGGGGGGGGCACAGATACGCAGTATTTT. This rearrangement joins TRBV7-9 to TRBJ2-3, with 8 bases fitting TRBD2. The V and J ends lost 4 bases and 1 base, in that order; junction bases with no gene match: 13. Germline V gives CDR1 SEHNR, CDR2 FQNEAQ (reference sequence). The CDR3 spans 18 residues.

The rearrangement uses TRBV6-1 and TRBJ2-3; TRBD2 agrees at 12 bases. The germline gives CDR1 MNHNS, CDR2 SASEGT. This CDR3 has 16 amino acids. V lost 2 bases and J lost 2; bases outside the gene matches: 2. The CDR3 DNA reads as TGTGCCAGCAGTGAAACTAGCGGGGGGTTCACAGATACGCAGTATTTT. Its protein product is CASSETSGGFTDTQYF.

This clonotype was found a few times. CDR3 nucleotide sequence: TGTGCCAGCAGCCCAACTAGCGGGGGGGCCTACAATGAGCAGTTCTTC. It encodes CASSPTSGGAYNEQFF. The chain has TRBV5-6 and TRBJ2-1; 13 bases align to TRBD2. The CDR3 loop spans 16 amino acids. From germline, CDR1 is SGHDT and CDR2 YYEEEE. Germline trimming cut 4 bases from V and 2 bases from J; bases unmatched to any gene: 3.

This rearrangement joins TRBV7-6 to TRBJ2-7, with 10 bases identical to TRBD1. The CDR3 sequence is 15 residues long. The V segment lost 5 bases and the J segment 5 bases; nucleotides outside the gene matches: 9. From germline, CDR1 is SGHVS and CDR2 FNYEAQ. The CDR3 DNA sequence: TGTGCCAGCAGCCCACCTGGGACAGGGGCCAACGAGCAGTACTTC. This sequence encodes CASSPPGTGANEQYF.